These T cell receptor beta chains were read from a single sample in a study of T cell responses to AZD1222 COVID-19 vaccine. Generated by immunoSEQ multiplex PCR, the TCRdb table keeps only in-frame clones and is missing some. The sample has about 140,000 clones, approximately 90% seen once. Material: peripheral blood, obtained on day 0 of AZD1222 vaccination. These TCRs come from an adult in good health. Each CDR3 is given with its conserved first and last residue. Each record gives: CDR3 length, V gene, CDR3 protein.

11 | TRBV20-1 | CSHGTPYEQYF
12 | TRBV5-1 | CASSLGGSPLHF
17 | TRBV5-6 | CASSLGPAGEGNQPQHF
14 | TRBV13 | CASSLFGFLDTQYF
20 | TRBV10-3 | CAIRREGAPPGWLGNTEAFF
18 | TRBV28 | CASRIGTGGIGSNQPQHF
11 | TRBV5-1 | CASAGGYEQYF
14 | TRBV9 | CASSVGPREDTQYF
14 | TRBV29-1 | CSDAYLGGRTEAFF
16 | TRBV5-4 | CASSSGVGQGQETQYF
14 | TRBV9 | CASSPGGGGETQYF
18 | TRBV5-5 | CASSLPVGQGDAAGELFF